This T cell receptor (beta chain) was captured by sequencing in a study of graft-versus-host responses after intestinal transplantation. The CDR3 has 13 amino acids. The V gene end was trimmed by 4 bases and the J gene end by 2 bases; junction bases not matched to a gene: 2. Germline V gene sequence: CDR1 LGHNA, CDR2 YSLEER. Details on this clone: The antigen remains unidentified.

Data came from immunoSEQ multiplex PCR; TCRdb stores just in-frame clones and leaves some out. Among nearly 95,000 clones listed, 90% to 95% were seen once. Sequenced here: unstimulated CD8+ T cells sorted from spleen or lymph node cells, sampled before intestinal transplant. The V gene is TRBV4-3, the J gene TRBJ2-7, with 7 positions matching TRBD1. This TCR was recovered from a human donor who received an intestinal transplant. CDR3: CASSPGQTYEQYF. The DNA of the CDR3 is TGCGCCAGCAGCCCGGGACAGACCTACGAGCAGTACTTC.